Sequencing of this T cell receptor beta chain was carried out in a study of T cell responses to AZD1222 COVID-19 vaccine. Sequenced by immunoSEQ multiplex PCR; TCRdb stores in-frame clones only, minus some. Of tens of thousands of clones listed, roughly 90% are singletons. Trimming removed 2 bases from V and 6 bases from J, with 7 bases in between. Germline V gene sequence: CDR1 LNHDA, CDR2 SQIVND (reference sequence). This CDR3 region has 13 residues. The input for sequencing was peripheral blood, taken on day 0 of AZD1222 vaccination. The chain uses TRBV19 and TRBJ2-2; perhaps TRBD1 as D (6 bases). This clonotype originated in an adult in good health. CDR3 residues: CASSISGAGELFF. The CDR3 DNA reads TGTGCCAGTAGTATATCAGGGGCCGGGGAGCTGTTTTTT. Looking up the rest from reference TRBV19 and TRBJ2-2 gives the full variable domain: DGGITQSPKYLFRKEGQNVTLSCEQNLNHDAMYWYRQDPGQGLRLIYYSQIVNDFQKGDIAEGYSVSREKKESFPLTVTSAQKNPTAFYLCASSISGAGELFFGEGSRLTVL.